The entry below gives a single TCR beta chain sequence along with its context. What it binds is unknown. CDR1 SNHLY and CDR2 FYNNEI come from the germline V gene. The V end was cut by 5 bases, the J end by 2 bases, with 19 bases between. This CDR3 region has 16 residues. This sample is drawn from a study of CD8 T cells in ankylosing spondylitis. General study results and limits: Disease-associated clones were reportedly significantly overrepresented in matched ankylosing spondylitis synovial fluid. The study identified a TCR beta motif of several highly homologous variants that appeared characteristic of ankylosing spondylitis blood.

Quantitative barcoded 5'-RACE was used to prepare TCR beta libraries. TCRdb reprocessed the 5' RACE reads with MiXCR, giving one entry per CDR3 protein. The sample yields about 130,000 distinct CDR3 sequences, about a sixth seen once. This chain joins TRBV2 and TRBJ2-7; D tentatively fits TRBD1 or TRBD2 (6 bases each). The TCR comes from a male donor with ankylosing spondylitis. Sequencing input: blood, either unsorted or a sorted T cell fraction (not recorded which). Written as DNA, the CDR3 is TGTGCCAGCAGTCAGACGGGGGCAGGGGCCACCTACGAGCAGTACTTC. Translating it yields CASSQTGAGATYEQYF. Together with reference TRBV2 and TRBJ2-7, the CDR3 gives the full variable domain: EPEVTQTPSHQVTQMGQEVILRCVPISNHLYFYWYRQILGQKVEFLVSFYNNEISEKSEIFDDQFSVERPDGSNFTLKIRSTKLEDSAMYFCASSQTGAGATYEQYFGPGTRLTVT.